This record concerns one TCR beta chain sequence. This sample is drawn from a study of T cell changes during pregnancy in multiple sclerosis. Method: immunoSEQ multiplex PCR; TCRdb's copy keeps in-frame clones and lacks some. Of about 32,000 clones listed, 80% to 90% were seen once; the top ten hold around 10%. The CDR3 contains 15 residues. The germline V gene encodes CDR1 MGHRA and CDR2 YSYEKL. V lost 2 bases, J lost 1 base, and 11 bases lay in between. V usage is TRBV4-1 and J usage is TRBJ1-1; D not certain. The TCR was taken from a female donor with multiple sclerosis, enrolled in a pregnancy study. The sample consisted of CD8+ T cells from peripheral blood mononuclear cells, taken in the third trimester of pregnancy. In nucleotides, the CDR3 is TGCGCCAGCAGCCAAACTCAACAGTCGAACACTGAAGCTTTCTTT. It codes for CASSQTQQSNTEAFF.